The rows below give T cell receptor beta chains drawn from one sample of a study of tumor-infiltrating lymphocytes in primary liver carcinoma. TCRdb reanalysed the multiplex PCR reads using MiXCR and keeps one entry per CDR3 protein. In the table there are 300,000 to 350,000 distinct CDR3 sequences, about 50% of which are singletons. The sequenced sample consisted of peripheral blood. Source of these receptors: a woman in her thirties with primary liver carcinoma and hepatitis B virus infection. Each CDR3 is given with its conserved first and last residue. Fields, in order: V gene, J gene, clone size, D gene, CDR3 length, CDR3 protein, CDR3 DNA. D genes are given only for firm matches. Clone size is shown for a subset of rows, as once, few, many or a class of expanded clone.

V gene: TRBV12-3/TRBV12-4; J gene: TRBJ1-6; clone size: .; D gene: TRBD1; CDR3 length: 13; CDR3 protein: CASTRDRNSPLHF; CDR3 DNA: TGTGCCAGCACTCGGGACAGAAATTCACCCCTCCACTTT
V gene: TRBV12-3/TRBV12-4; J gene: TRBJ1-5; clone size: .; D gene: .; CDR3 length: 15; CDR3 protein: CASSFGDLSNQPQHF; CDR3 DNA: TGTGCCAGCAGTTTTGGGGACCTCAGCAATCAGCCCCAGCATTTT
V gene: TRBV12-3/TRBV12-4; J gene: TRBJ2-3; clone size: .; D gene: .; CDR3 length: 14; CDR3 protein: CTSNPTRGLDTQYF; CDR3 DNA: TGTACCAGCAATCCGACTAGGGGGCTAGATACGCAGTATTTT
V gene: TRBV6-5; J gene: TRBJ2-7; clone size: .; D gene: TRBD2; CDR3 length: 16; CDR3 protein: CASRPQTSGRGNEHYF; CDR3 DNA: TGTGCCAGCAGACCTCAGACTAGCGGGAGAGGGAACGAGCACTACTTC
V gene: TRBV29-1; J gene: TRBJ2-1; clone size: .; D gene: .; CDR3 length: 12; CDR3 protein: CSLRLTHNEQFF; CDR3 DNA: TGCAGCCTCCGGCTTACCCACAATGAGCAGTTCTTC
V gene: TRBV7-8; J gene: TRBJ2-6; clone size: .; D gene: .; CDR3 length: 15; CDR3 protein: CASSTQLSGANVLTF; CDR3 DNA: TGTGCCAGCAGCACACAGCTATCTGGGGCCAACGTCCTGACTTTC
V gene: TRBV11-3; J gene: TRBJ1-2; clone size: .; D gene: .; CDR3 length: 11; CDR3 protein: CASKAGDGYTF; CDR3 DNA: TGTGCCAGCAAGGCAGGGGATGGCTACACCTTC
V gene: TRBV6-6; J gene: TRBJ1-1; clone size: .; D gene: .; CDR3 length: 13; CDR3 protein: CASSYLVNTEAFF; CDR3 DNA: TGTGCCAGCAGTTACTTGGTTAACACTGAAGCTTTCTTT
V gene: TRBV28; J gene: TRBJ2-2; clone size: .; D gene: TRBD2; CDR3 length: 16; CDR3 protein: CASNLTGLTNTGELLF; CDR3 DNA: TGTGCCAGCAATTTAACGGGACTAACGAACACCGGGGAGCTGCTTTTT
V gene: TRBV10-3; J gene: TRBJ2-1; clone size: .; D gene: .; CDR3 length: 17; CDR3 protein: CAISESIIRGSYNEQFF; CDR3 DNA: TGTGCCATCAGTGAATCGATAATCCGGGGGTCCTACAATGAGCAGTTCTTC
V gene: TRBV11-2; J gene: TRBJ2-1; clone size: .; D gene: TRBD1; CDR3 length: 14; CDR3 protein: CASSAEYGDSEQFF; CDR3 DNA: TGTGCCAGCAGCGCGGAGTACGGGGACAGTGAGCAGTTCTTC
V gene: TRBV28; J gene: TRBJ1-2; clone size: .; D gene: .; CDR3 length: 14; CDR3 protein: CASRVRAASYVRAF; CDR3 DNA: TGTGCCAGCAGGGTACGGGCCGCGTCTTATGTTCGGGCCTTC
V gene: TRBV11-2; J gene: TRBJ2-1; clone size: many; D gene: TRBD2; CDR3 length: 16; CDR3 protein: CASSLRLAGGYNEQFF; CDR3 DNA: TGTGCCAGCAGCTTGAGACTAGCGGGAGGGTACAATGAGCAGTTCTTC
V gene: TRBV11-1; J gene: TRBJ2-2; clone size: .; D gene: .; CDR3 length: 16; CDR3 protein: CANSLVGGTNTGELFF; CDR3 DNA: TGTGCCAACAGTTTAGTGGGGGGTACGAACACCGGGGAGTTGTTTTTT
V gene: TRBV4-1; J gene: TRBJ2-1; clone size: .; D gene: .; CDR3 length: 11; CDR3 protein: CAIGNHNEQCF; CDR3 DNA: TGCGCCATCGGGAACCACAATGAGCAGTGCTTC
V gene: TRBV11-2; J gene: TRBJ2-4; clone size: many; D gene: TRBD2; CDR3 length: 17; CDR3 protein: CASSSGGAGRAKNIQYF; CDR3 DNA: TGTGCCAGCAGCTCGGGGGGGGCAGGAAGAGCCAAAAACATTCAGTACTTC
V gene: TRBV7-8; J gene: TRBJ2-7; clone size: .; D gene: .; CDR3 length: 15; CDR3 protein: CASSLGSGVGYEQYF; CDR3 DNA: TGTGCCAGCAGCTTAGGGTCAGGGGTAGGCTACGAGCAGTACTTC
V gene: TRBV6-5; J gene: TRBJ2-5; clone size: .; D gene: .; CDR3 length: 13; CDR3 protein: CASNRRGQETQYF; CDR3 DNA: TGTGCCAGCAACCGGAGGGGCCAAGAGACCCAGTACTTC
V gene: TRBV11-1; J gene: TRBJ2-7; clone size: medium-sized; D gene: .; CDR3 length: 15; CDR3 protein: CASSPRDARFYEQYF; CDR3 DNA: TGTGCCAGCAGCCCCCGGGACGCCCGTTTCTACGAGCAGTACTTC
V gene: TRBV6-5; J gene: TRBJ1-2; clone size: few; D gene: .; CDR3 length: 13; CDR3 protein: CASSYGGDYGYTF; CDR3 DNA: TGTGCCAGCAGTTACGGGGGGGACTATGGCTACACCTTC
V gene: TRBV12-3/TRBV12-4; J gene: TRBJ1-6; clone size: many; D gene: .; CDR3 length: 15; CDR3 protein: CASSFRGTANSPLHF; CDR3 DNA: TGTGCCAGCAGTTTCCGGGGCACGGCTAATTCACCCCTCCACTTT
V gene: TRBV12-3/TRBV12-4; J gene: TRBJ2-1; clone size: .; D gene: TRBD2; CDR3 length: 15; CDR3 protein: CASSESGGTNNEQFF; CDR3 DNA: TGTGCCAGCAGCGAAAGCGGGGGTACCAACAATGAGCAGTTCTTC
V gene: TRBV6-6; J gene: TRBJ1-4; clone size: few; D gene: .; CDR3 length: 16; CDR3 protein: CASSPFPAEGNEKLFF; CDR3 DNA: TGTGCCAGCAGCCCATTTCCGGCGGAGGGTAATGAAAAACTGTTTTTT
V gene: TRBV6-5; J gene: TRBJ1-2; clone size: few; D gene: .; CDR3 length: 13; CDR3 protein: CASSYEVRAGYTF; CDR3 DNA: TGTGCCAGCAGTTACGAGGTCCGGGCTGGCTACACCTTC
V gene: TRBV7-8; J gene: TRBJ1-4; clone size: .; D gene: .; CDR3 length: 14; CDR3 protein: CASSGPEGGEKLFF; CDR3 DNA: TGTGCCAGCAGCGGTCCCGAAGGGGGTGAAAAACTGTTTTTT
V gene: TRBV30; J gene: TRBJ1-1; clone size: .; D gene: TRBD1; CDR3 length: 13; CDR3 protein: CAWVTGANTEAFF; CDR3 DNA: TGTGCCTGGGTAACAGGGGCGAACACTGAAGCTTTCTTT